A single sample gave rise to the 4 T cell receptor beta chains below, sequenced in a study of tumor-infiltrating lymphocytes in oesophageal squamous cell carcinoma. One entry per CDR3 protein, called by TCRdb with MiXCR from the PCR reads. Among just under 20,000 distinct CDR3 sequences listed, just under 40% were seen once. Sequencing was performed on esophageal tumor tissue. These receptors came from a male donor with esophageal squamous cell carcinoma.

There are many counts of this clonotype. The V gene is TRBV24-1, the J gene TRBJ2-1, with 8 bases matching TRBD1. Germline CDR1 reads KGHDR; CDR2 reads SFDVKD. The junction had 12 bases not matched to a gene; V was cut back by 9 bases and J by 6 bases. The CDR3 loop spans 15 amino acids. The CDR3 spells CATGQGVTKFNEQFF. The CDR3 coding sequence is TGTGCCACCGGACAGGGAGTAACGAAGTTCAATGAGCAGTTCTTC.

The CDR3 reads CASSVGTNEQFF. CDR3 nucleotide sequence: TGTGCCAGCAGCGTGGGGACCAATGAGCAGTTCTTC. The chain carries TRBV7-2 and TRBJ2-1, with D perhaps given as TRBD1 or TRBD2 (5 bases each). This CDR3 is 12 amino acids long. Trimming cost V 5 bases and J 6 bases, with 8 bases left between them. CDR1 is SGHTA and CDR2 is FQGNSA in the germline V gene.

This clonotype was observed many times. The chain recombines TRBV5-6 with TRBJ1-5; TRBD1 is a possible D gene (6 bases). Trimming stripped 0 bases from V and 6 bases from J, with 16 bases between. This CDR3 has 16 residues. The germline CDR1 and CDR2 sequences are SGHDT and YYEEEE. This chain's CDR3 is CASSLGPKGRGQPQHF. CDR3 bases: TGTGCCAGCAGCTTGGGCCCCAAAGGCAGGGGTCAGCCCCAGCATTTT.

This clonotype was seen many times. The CDR3: CASGLGPLAGRETQYF. CDR3 DNA sequence: TGTGCTAGTGGTTTGGGCCCTCTAGCGGGGAGAGAGACCCAGTACTTC. V gene TRBV12-5 combines with J gene TRBJ2-5; 9 bases align to TRBD2. The CDR3 is made up of 16 amino acids. V dropped 1 base and J dropped 4; count of bases not matched to a gene: 7. Germline V gene lookup returns CDR1 LGHNT and CDR2 FRNRAP.